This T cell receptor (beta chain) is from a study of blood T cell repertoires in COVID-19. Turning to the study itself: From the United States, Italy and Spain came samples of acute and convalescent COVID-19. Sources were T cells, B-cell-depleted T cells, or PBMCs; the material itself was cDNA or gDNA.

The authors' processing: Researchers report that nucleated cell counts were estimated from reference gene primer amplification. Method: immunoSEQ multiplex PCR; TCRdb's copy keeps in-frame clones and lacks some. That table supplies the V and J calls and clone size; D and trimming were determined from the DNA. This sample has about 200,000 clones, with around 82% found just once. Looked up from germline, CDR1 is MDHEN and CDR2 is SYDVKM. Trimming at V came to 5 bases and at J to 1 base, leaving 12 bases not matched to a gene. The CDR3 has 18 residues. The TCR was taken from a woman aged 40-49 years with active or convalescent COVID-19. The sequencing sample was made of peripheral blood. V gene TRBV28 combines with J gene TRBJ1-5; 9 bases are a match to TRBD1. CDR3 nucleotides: TGTGCCAGCAGTCCACACAGGGGGCGTTCGTTCAGCAATCAGCCCCAGCATTTT. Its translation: CASSPHRGRSFSNQPQHF.